The sequence of this TCR beta chain was determined in a study of blood T cell repertoires in COVID-19. Across the whole study: Nucleic acid was either cDNA or gDNA, and it came from T cells, B-cell-depleted T cells, or PBMCs.

Followed over time, Seattle patients had been enrolled while infection was active. The CDR3 extends over 13 amino acids. Germline V CDR1 and CDR2: GTSNPN, SVGIG (reference sequence). The V gene lost 3 bases and the J gene lost 1 base, with 7 bases spanning the gap. Produced via immunoSEQ multiplex PCR; TCRdb's table is partial and in-frame only. This sample has about 260,000 clones, with about 90% found just once. This TCR was recovered from a woman aged 30 to 39 with COVID-19, enrolled during active disease. The J gene is TRBJ2-4, the V gene TRBV30; no firm D call. Sequenced: peripheral blood. The CDR3 DNA sequence: TGTGCCTGGAGCCCCGGGGCCAAAAACATTCAGTACTTC. It is translated as CAWSPGAKNIQYF. Using reference TRBV30 and TRBJ2-4 for the parts outside the CDR3, the full variable domain is SQTIHQWPATLVQPVGSPLSLECTVEGTSNPNLYWYRQAAGRGLQLLFYSVGIGQISSEVPQNLSASRPQDRQFILSSKKLLLSDSGFYLCAWSPGAKNIQYFGAGTRLSVL.